The 27 T cell receptor beta chains in this list originate from one sample, sequenced in a study of identical twins. TCRdb re-derived calls from the 5' RACE reads in MiXCR, one entry per CDR3 protein. Among fewer than 450,000 distinct CDR3 sequences, roughly 10% were seen once, and the ten largest hold more than 8%. The sample consisted of naive T cells sorted from blood. These receptors were collected from a woman between 50 and 59 years old in good health.

This chain uses TRBV29-1 with TRBJ1-1; D remains unclear. V was clipped by 4 bases and J by 6 bases, with 24 bases between them. This CDR3 spans 16 amino acids. Per the germline V gene, CDR1 is SQVTM and CDR2 is ANQGSEA. The CDR3 region is CSVVLRVQLGLAEAFF. The DNA of the CDR3 is TGCAGCGTTGTATTGAGGGTACAACTAGGGTTGGCTGAAGCTTTCTTT. Complete variable domain (other parts from reference TRBV29-1 and TRBJ1-1): SAVISQKPSRDICQRGTSLTIQCQVDSQVTMMFWYRQQPGQSLTLIATANQGSEATYESGFVIDKFPISRPNLTFSTLTVSNMSPEDSSIYLCSVVLRVQLGLAEAFFGQGTRLTVV.

This clonotype has a count of ten or more. The rearrangement uses TRBV29-1 and TRBJ2-5; 7 nucleotides align to TRBD2. Germline V gene lookup returns CDR1 SQVTM and CDR2 ANQGSEA. The CDR3 covers 12 residues. V lost 7 bases to trimming and J lost 4 bases; unmatched junction nucleotides: 6. Written as DNA, the CDR3 is TGCAGCGCCTTAGGGGAGGGAGAGACCCAGTACTTC. The encoded protein is CSALGEGETQYF.

This chain links TRBV14 with TRBJ1-1, with 8 bases that match TRBD1. Per the germline V gene, CDR1 is SGHDN and CDR2 is FVKESK. The CDR3 consists of 18 residues. V lost 0 bases, J lost 5 bases, and 14 bases stayed unmatched. Here the CDR3 DNA reads TGTGCCAGCAGCCAAGATTATAGGTCCAGGGGGCGTCGAACTGAAGCTTTCTTT. Encoded protein: CASSQDYRSRGRRTEAFF.

This clonotype was recorded a few times. J is TRBJ1-1 and V is TRBV7-2, with unresolved D. The germline gives CDR1 SGHTA, CDR2 FQGNSA. CDR3 length: 17 residues. Between the trimmed V and J ends, which lost 2 bases and 0 bases, there was a span of 16 bases. CDR3 in amino acids: CASSLKGSTRMNTEAFF. CDR3 sequence (DNA): TGTGCCAGCAGCTTAAAAGGGAGCACCCGCATGAACACTGAAGCTTTCTTT.

The chain couples TRBV24-1 to TRBJ2-3; 7 nucleotides line up with TRBD2. The germline gives CDR1 KGHDR, CDR2 SFDVKD. V shed 3 bases, J shed 2 bases, and the junction held 7 bases outside the gene matches. The CDR3 contains 16 residues. CDR3 nucleotide sequence: TGTGCCACCAGTGATGGAACGGGAGGCCCCACAGATACGCAGTATTTT. It encodes CATSDGTGGPTDTQYF.

There are a few counts of this clonotype. V and J are TRBV11-2 and TRBJ1-2; 7 positions match TRBD1. The CDR3 totals 14 residues. Germline V gene sequence: CDR1 SGHAT, CDR2 FQNNGV. After removal of 7 bases from V and 2 bases from J, the junction contained 7 bases not matched to a gene. CDR3 coding DNA: TGTGCCAGCACAAAGGGACAGCCCAACTATGGCTACACCTTC. It is translated as CASTKGQPNYGYTF. Complete variable domain (other parts from reference TRBV11-2 and TRBJ1-2): EAGVAQSPRYKIIEKRQSVAFWCNPISGHATLYWYQQILGQGPKLLIQFQNNGVVDDSQLPKDRFSAERLKGVDSTLKIQPAKLEDSAVYLCASTKGQPNYGYTFGSGTRLTVV.

The rearrangement uses TRBV5-5 and TRBJ1-4; a weak D match, TRBD1 (6 bases). Germline V gene lookup returns CDR1 SGHKS and CDR2 YYEKEE (reference sequence). There are 15 residues in the CDR3. Trimming cost V 2 bases and J 11 bases, with 19 bases left between them. Here the CDR3 reads CASSFSGATIQKLFF. The CDR3 region has the DNA TGTGCCAGCAGCTTCTCAGGGGCTACCATTCAGAAACTGTTTTTT.

This clonotype was recorded many times. This chain links TRBV3-1 with TRBJ2-3; D is undetermined. With 3 bases removed from V and 1 base from J, the gap between germline ends came to 11 bases. CDR1 and CDR2 from the germline V gene are LGHDT and YNNKEL (reference sequence). CDR3 length: 15 amino acids. Here the CDR3 reads CASSQQLQGTDTQYF. The CDR3 coding sequence is TGTGCCAGCAGCCAGCAGCTGCAGGGCACAGATACGCAGTATTTT.

This rearrangement joins TRBV24-1 to TRBJ1-5; the D is unclear. Trimming pared 6 bases from V and 3 bases from J, leaving 11 bases between. CDR1 is KGHDR and CDR2 is SFDVKD in the germline V gene. The CDR3 is made up of 14 amino acids. The CDR3, as DNA: TGTGCCACCAGTCAGGAACGGGTCAATCAGCCCCAGCATTTT. Protein product: CATSQERVNQPQHF.

This clonotype was seen a few times. The V gene is TRBV5-1, the J gene TRBJ2-3; TRBD1 aligns across 8 bases. J lost 4 bases, V lost 2 bases, and 0 bases had no gene match. The V gene's germline CDR1 is SGHRS and CDR2 YFSETQ. The CDR3 loop spans 13 amino acids. CDR3 sequence (DNA): TGCGCCAGCAGCTTACAGGGGGCAGATACGCAGTATTTT. It translates to CASSLQGADTQYF. Supplemented by reference TRBV5-1 and TRBJ2-3, the full variable domain reads KAGVTQTPRYLIKTRGQQVTLSCSPISGHRSVSWYQQTPGQGLQFLFEYFSETQRNKGNFPGRFSGRQFSNSRSEMNVSTLELGDSALYLCASSLQGADTQYFGPGTRLTVL.

The CDR3 loop reads CASSLLGSPVNEQFF. CDR3 nucleotides: TGTGCCAGCAGCTTACTCGGGAGTCCCGTCAATGAGCAGTTCTTC. The chain couples TRBV7-6 to TRBJ2-1; possible D gene TRBD2, 6 bases. In germline, CDR1 is SGHVS, CDR2 FNYEAQ. This CDR3 is built from 15 residues. V dropped 2 bases and J dropped 6 bases, with 14 bases sitting between them.

This clonotype was found many times. The chain combines TRBV2 with TRBJ2-1; D possibly corresponds to TRBD1 (5 bases). CDR1 and CDR2 from the germline V gene are SNHLY and FYNNEI. Trimming removed 3 bases at V and 8 bases at J, with 14 bases between. The CDR3 contains 14 residues. The CDR3 sequence: CASSEGKGWYEQFF. CDR3 bases: TGTGCCAGCAGTGAGGGGAAGGGGTGGTATGAGCAGTTCTTC.

This clonotype came up a few times. The chain couples TRBV12-3 or TRBV12-4 to TRBJ2-1, with TRBD2 matching over 8 bases. Germline trimming cut 6 bases from V and 6 bases from J; bases unmatched to any gene: 10. This CDR3 has 15 residues. The chain's CDR3 is CASRPTGTSGNEQFF. The CDR3 DNA follows: TGTGCCAGCAGGCCCACCGGGACTAGTGGCAATGAGCAGTTCTTC.

In its sample, this clonotype was seen a few times. The rearrangement uses TRBV20-1 and TRBJ1-6; tentative D call: TRBD1 (5 bases). With 0 bases removed from V and 9 bases from J, the gap between germline ends came to 12 bases. From germline, CDR1 is DFQATT and CDR2 SNEGSKA (reference sequence). The CDR3 has 14 amino acids. The CDR3 DNA is TGCAGTGCTAGAGACCCAGGGTTGGGTTCACCCCTCCACTTT. As protein: CSARDPGLGSPLHF.

This clonotype was seen many times. This rearrangement joins TRBV7-8 to TRBJ1-2; D unresolved. The CDR3 is made up of 13 amino acids. CDR1 is SGHVS and CDR2 is FQNEAQ in the germline V gene. The germline V and J ends were trimmed by 5 bases and 4 bases, with 11 bases remaining between them. In DNA, the CDR3 is TGTGCCAGCAGCCCCTGGGGTGGCTATGGCTACACCTTC. This sequence encodes CASSPWGGYGYTF.

This clonotype has more than one count but fewer than ten. One junction end disagrees with the germline gene, perhaps due to a read error. The gene calls are TRBV2 and TRBJ2-7, with a tentative D call TRBD1 (5 bases). Germline lookup yields CDR1 SNHLY and CDR2 FYNNEI. The CDR3 runs 12 residues. The CDR3 DNA follows: TGTGCCAGCGGGGCGACAATTACGAGCATGGACTTC. Its protein product is CASGATITSMDF.

This clonotype was observed a few times. The genes are TRBV6-6 and TRBJ2-5; 7 bases line up with TRBD1. CDR3 length: 14 amino acids. Trimming removed 3 bases from V and 5 bases from J; junction bases left unmatched: 6. Germline V CDR1 and CDR2: MNHNY, SVGAGI (reference sequence). The CDR3 sequence is CASSYRGRHETQYF. The CDR3 bases are TGTGCCAGCAGTTATAGGGGGCGGCATGAGACCCAGTACTTC.

The table lists this clonotype with many counts. This chain joins TRBV4-1 and TRBJ2-1, with 8 bases lining up with TRBD2. The CDR3 extends over 15 amino acids. CDR1 is MGHRA and CDR2 is YSYEKL in the germline V gene. The trim removed 1 base at V and 6 bases at J, leaving 5 bases unmatched. CDR3 region: CASSQVGLAGNEQFF. In nucleotides, the CDR3 is TGCGCCAGCAGCCAAGTCGGGCTAGCGGGCAATGAGCAGTTCTTC.

This clonotype has ten or more counts. The chain links TRBV11-3 to TRBJ2-1, with TRBD2 identical over 11 bases. The CDR3 is 16 amino acids. CDR1 is SGHNT and CDR2 is YENEEA in the germline V gene. The J segment lost 9 bases and the V segment lost 4 bases, leaving 11 bases of the junction unmatched. The CDR3 DNA follows: TGTGCCAGCAGCTCCACGGGTAGCGGGAGGGCCTCTGAGCAGTTCTTC. Amino acids: CASSSTGSGRASEQFF.

This chain links TRBV6-5 with TRBJ1-1; D is perhaps TRBD1 (5 bases). Germline assignment: CDR1 MNHEY and CDR2 SVGAGI. Trimming stripped 2 bases from V and 6 bases from J, with 10 bases between. The CDR3 length is 13 residues. CDR3 coding DNA: TGTGCCAGCAGTTACGGCAGGGCCGCTGAAGCTTTCTTT. As protein: CASSYGRAAEAFF.

J is TRBJ2-1 and V is TRBV29-1, with D perhaps matching TRBD1 (6 bases). The CDR3 length is 15 residues. Germline-derived CDR1 and CDR2 are SQVTM and ANQGSEA. V was pared by 5 bases and J by 4 bases, with 18 bases between. In DNA form, the CDR3 reads TGCAGCGTTCTCCCTCTTCAGGGGACATACAATGAGCAGTTCTTC. It yields the protein CSVLPLQGTYNEQFF.

The chain couples TRBV7-9 to TRBJ2-3; unclear D gene. This CDR3 is 11 amino acids long. The V end lost 7 bases, the J end lost 3 bases, and 5 bases lay between the germline ends. In germline, CDR1 is SEHNR, CDR2 FQNEAQ (reference sequence). The CDR3 bases are TGTGCCAGCACCAAGACAGATACGCAGTATTTT. The encoded protein is CASTKTDTQYF. Looking up the rest from reference TRBV7-9 and TRBJ2-3 gives the full variable domain: DTGVSQNPRHKITKRGQNVTFRCDPISEHNRLYWYRQTLGQGPEFLTYFQNEAQLEKSRLLSDRFSAERPKGSFSTLEIQRTEQGDSAMYLCASTKTDTQYFGPGTRLTVL.

This chain's CDR3 is CASSFPTRPGRDEQFF. The CDR3 DNA sequence: TGTGCCAGCAGCTTCCCGACTAGGCCGGGGAGGGATGAGCAGTTCTTC. The chain carries TRBV5-5 and TRBJ2-1; TRBD2 matches 7 bases. Trimming at V came to 2 bases and at J to 8 bases, leaving 13 bases not matched to a gene. CDR1 is SGHKS and CDR2 is YYEKEE in the germline V gene (reference sequence). The CDR3 length is 16 residues.

This clonotype came up a few times. The chain uses TRBV20-1 and TRBJ1-2; 9 nucleotides align to TRBD1. The CDR3 spans 15 residues. Germline assignment: CDR1 DFQATT and CDR2 SNEGSKA (reference sequence). The ends lost 4 bases at V and 4 bases at J; junction bases unmatched: 10. The CDR3 DNA reads TGCAGTGCTATTACCGGGACAGGGCTGGGCTATGGCTACACCTTC. This codes for CSAITGTGLGYGYTF.

The rearrangement uses TRBV7-9 and TRBJ2-1; D gene unclear. Trimming removed 0 bases at V and 4 bases at J, with 10 bases between. The CDR3 extends over 15 amino acids. From germline, CDR1 is SEHNR and CDR2 FQNEAQ (reference sequence). DNA of the CDR3: TGTGCCAGCAGCTTAGCTAGGCCGTTATACAATGAGCAGTTCTTC. Its protein product is CASSLARPLYNEQFF.

The rearrangement links TRBV5-1 to TRBJ2-7, with D perhaps matching TRBD2 (6 bases). Germline V gives CDR1 SGHRS, CDR2 YFSETQ. V was cut by 2 bases and J by 6 bases, with 12 bases left in between. The CDR3 length is 13 residues. The DNA for the CDR3 is TGCGCCAGCAGCTTCCCCGGGAGATCCGAGCAGTACTTC. Its translation is CASSFPGRSEQYF.

The V gene is TRBV20-1, the J gene TRBJ2-2; D gene ambiguous. Looked up from germline, CDR1 is DFQATT and CDR2 is SNEGSKA (reference sequence). This CDR3 is built from 15 residues. The V end was cut by 0 bases, the J end by 4 bases, with 12 bases between. Here the CDR3 reads CSAREVTRPTGELFF. The CDR3 bases are TGCAGTGCTAGAGAAGTGACCAGACCCACCGGGGAGCTGTTTTTT.